What follows are 26 T cell receptor beta chains derived from one specimen sequenced in a study of blood T cell repertoires in COVID-19. Sequencing used immunoSEQ multiplex PCR; TCRdb keeps in-frame clones, though not all of them. The sample gives about 370,000 clones, roughly 92% of which show up once; around 0.94% is in the top ten. The sequenced sample consisted of PBMCs or T cells enriched from blood (not recorded which). The receptors shown here come from a woman aged 40 to 50 who had been exposed to COVID-19.

The chain couples TRBV18 to TRBJ2-2; 7 bases agree with TRBD1. Germline V gives CDR1 KGHSH, CDR2 LQKENI. This CDR3 region has 16 residues. V dropped 3 bases and J dropped 0; count of bases not matched to a gene: 4. CDR3 protein: CASSPLGGPNTGELFF. CDR3 sequence (DNA): TGTGCCAGCTCACCCTTAGGGGGCCCGAACACCGGGGAGCTGTTTTTT.

The chain links TRBV5-5 to TRBJ2-2, with a possible D match to TRBD2 (6 bases). The length of the CDR3 is 16 residues. Per the germline V gene, CDR1 is SGHKS and CDR2 is YYEKEE (reference sequence). V was trimmed by 1 base and J by 1 base, leaving 11 bases between them. The CDR3 region is CASSLQGLGNTGELFF. Written as DNA, the CDR3 is TGTGCCAGCAGCTTGCAGGGACTGGGGAACACCGGGGAGCTGTTTTTT. Full variable domain (missing parts from reference TRBV5-5 and TRBJ2-2): DAGVTQSPTHLIKTRGQQVTLRCSPISGHKSVSWYQQVLGQGPQFIFQYYEKEERGRGNFPDRFSARQFPNYSSELNVNALLLGDSALYLCASSLQGLGNTGELFFGEGSRLTVL.

In DNA, the CDR3 is TGTGCCACCAGCAGAGAAGAGGGCGCAGGAAACACCATATATTTT. It is translated as CATSREEGAGNTIYF. The V call is TRBV15, the J call TRBJ1-3; unclear D gene. Per germline, CDR1 LNHNV and CDR2 YYDKDF (reference sequence). This CDR3 region has 15 residues. Trimming removed 0 bases at V and 4 bases at J, with 10 bases between.

The chain joins TRBV6-6 to TRBJ1-6, with 7 bases identical to TRBD1. CDR1 and CDR2 from the germline V gene are MNHNY and SVGAGI (reference sequence). The CDR3 spans 13 residues. After removal of 8 bases from V and 7 bases from J, the junction contained 5 bases not matched to a gene. The CDR3 reads CASGTGVNSPLHF. Written as DNA, the CDR3 is TGTGCCAGCGGTACAGGGGTAAATTCACCCCTCCACTTT.

The rearrangement joins TRBV19 to TRBJ2-2; 16 nucleotides match TRBD2. Germline loops: CDR1 LNHDA, CDR2 SQIVND (reference sequence). CDR3 size: 18 residues. V gave up 7 bases and J gave up 4 bases; unmatched junction bases: 9. The CDR3 is CASTHGTSGRAGTGELFF. CDR3 in DNA: TGTGCCAGTACCCACGGGACTAGCGGGAGGGCCGGCACCGGGGAGCTGTTTTTT.

The chain employs TRBV2 and TRBJ2-3, with 9 bases lining up with TRBD2. V lost 7 bases to trimming and J lost 0 bases; unmatched junction nucleotides: 11. The length of the CDR3 is 17 residues. Germline CDR1 and CDR2: SNHLY and FYNNEI. CDR3: CASKGREGFMSTDTQYF. In nucleotides, the CDR3 is TGTGCCAGCAAGGGGCGGGAGGGGTTTATGAGCACAGATACGCAGTATTTT.

The table lists this clone with a count of one. The V gene is TRBV7-3, the J gene TRBJ2-5, with TRBD1 identical over 8 bases. CDR3 length: 14 amino acids. Germline CDR1 is SGHTA and CDR2 is FQGTGA. The V gene end was trimmed by 5 bases and the J gene end by 9 bases; junction bases not matched to a gene: 11. The CDR3 region has the DNA TGTGCCAGCAGCCCCAGGGGGCCGGGGTGGGCCCAGTACTTC. It specifies CASSPRGPGWAQYF.

CDR3 sequence: CASSRGVSTDTQYF. The CDR3 DNA is TGTGCCAGCAGCCGGGGGGTAAGCACAGATACGCAGTATTTT. The rearrangement links TRBV5-4 to TRBJ2-3; TRBD2 matches at 7 bases. V was pared by 4 bases and J by 0 bases, with 2 bases of the junction left unmatched. The CDR3 consists of 14 residues. The V gene's germline CDR1 is SGHNT and CDR2 YYREEE (reference sequence).

The rearrangement joins TRBV5-1 to TRBJ1-1; TRBD1 matches 7 bases. This CDR3 contains 17 residues. CDR1 SGHRS and CDR2 YFSETQ come from the germline V gene. After removal of 4 bases from V and 1 base from J, the junction contained 13 bases not matched to a gene. The CDR3 DNA reads TGCGCCAGCAGCGTTCAACCGATGACAGGGAGGAACACTGAAGCTTTCTTT. Amino acids: CASSVQPMTGRNTEAFF.

The CDR3 is CASSSLIQNTEAFF. The DNA of the CDR3 is TGTGCCAGCAGCTCTCTAATCCAGAACACTGAAGCTTTCTTT. V and J are TRBV5-4 and TRBJ1-1; D is uncertain. Germline assignment: CDR1 SGHNT and CDR2 YYREEE (reference sequence). Between the trimmed V and J ends, which lost 3 bases and 1 base, there was a span of 10 bases. The CDR3 has 14 residues.

The V and J genes are TRBV30 and TRBJ2-3, with TRBD2 identical over 10 bases. There are 18 residues in the CDR3. CDR1 is GTSNPN and CDR2 is SVGIG in the germline V gene (reference sequence). V shed 5 bases and J 0 bases; nucleotides not matched to a gene: 14. The CDR3 coding sequence is TGTGCCTGGGCAAAGACACGATTAGCGGGGGGAAGCACAGATACGCAGTATTTT. Its protein is CAWAKTRLAGGSTDTQYF.

This rearrangement joins TRBV30 to TRBJ1-2, with TRBD1 matching over 10 bases. Per germline, CDR1 GTSNPN and CDR2 SVGIG (reference sequence). The CDR3 extends over 14 amino acids. V shed 1 base and J 3 bases; nucleotides not matched to a gene: 2. CDR3: CAWSGGQGYYGYTF. The CDR3 bases are TGTGCCTGGAGTGGGGGACAGGGGTACTATGGCTACACCTTC.

The chain recombines TRBV11-3 with TRBJ2-1; D gene uncertain. Trimming shortened V by 1 base and J by 0 bases, and 10 bases separated the two germline ends. CDR1 is SGHNT and CDR2 is YENEEA in the germline V gene. The CDR3 runs to 16 residues. DNA for the CDR3: TGTGCCAGCAGCTTAGCGGGTCTTAGCTCCTACAATGAGCAGTTCTTC. Translation gives CASSLAGLSSYNEQFF.

The V gene is TRBV18, the J gene TRBJ2-5, with unresolved D. The CDR3 runs to 12 residues. The germline gives CDR1 KGHSH, CDR2 LQKENI. The V end lost 2 bases, the J end lost 3 bases, and 4 bases lay between the germline ends. Here the CDR3 DNA reads TGTGCCAGCTCACCAGGCAAAGAGACCCAGTACTTC. Amino acid sequence: CASSPGKETQYF.

CDR3 sequence (DNA): TGTGCCACCAGTGATTCCCGACTAGCGGACTACGAGCAGTACTTC. The encoded protein is CATSDSRLADYEQYF. This chain links TRBV24-1 with TRBJ2-7, with TRBD2 identical over 9 bases. Germline V CDR1 and CDR2: KGHDR, SFDVKD. V lost 2 bases to trimming and J lost 3 bases; unmatched junction nucleotides: 4. This CDR3 is built from 15 residues.

The chain is built from TRBV27 and TRBJ2-3; 10 bases are a match to TRBD1. Germline CDR1 is MNHEY and CDR2 is SMNVEV (reference sequence). This CDR3 has 14 amino acids. V trimming: 6 bases; J trimming: 5 bases; junction bases outside the gene matches: 5. In DNA form, the CDR3 reads TGTGCCAGCAGACCTGGACAGGGGGGAGATACGCAGTATTTT. Its protein product is CASRPGQGGDTQYF.

V usage is TRBV7-6 and J usage is TRBJ1-1, with D perhaps matching TRBD1 (6 bases). The germline V gene has CDR1 SGHVS and CDR2 FNYEAQ. The CDR3 consists of 13 residues. Trimming cost V 5 bases and J 1 base, with 8 bases left between them. The CDR3 DNA is TGTGCCAGCAGCGTACAGGGGAACACTGAAGCTTTCTTT. Encoded protein: CASSVQGNTEAFF.

The rearrangement links TRBV2 to TRBJ1-2; TRBD1 matches at 7 bases. Germline V gene data show CDR1 as SNHLY and CDR2 as FYNNEI. CDR3 size: 15 residues. Trimming at V came to 2 bases and at J to 2 bases, leaving 5 bases not matched to a gene. This CDR3 reads CASSENAGGNYGYTF. CDR3 sequence (DNA): TGTGCCAGCAGTGAAAATGCAGGGGGAAACTATGGCTACACCTTC.

Only one count was recorded for this clone. This chain uses TRBV5-4 with TRBJ2-1, with a weak D call TRBD2 (7 bases). Looked up from germline, CDR1 is SGHNT and CDR2 is YYREEE (reference sequence). The CDR3 length is 15 residues. Between the trimmed V and J ends, which lost 0 bases and 9 bases, there was a span of 16 bases. The CDR3 nucleotides are TGTGCCAGCAGCTTGGGGAAGAGAGGGGGGGGTGAGCAGTTCTTC. Its translation is CASSLGKRGGGEQFF.

This sequence joins TRBV30 and TRBJ2-1; D remains unclear. The CDR3 is 15 residues long. Germline loops: CDR1 GTSNPN, CDR2 SVGIG (reference sequence). The V and J ends lost 0 bases and 5 bases respectively, with 14 bases between them. CDR3 amino acids: CAWSVGQVNDNEQFF. The CDR3 DNA is TGTGCCTGGAGTGTAGGTCAGGTTAACGACAATGAGCAGTTCTTC.

The chain couples TRBV7-2 to TRBJ2-2, with a possible D match to TRBD2 (6 bases). The germline CDR1 and CDR2 sequences are SGHTA and FQGNSA. V was pared by 4 bases and J by 6 bases, with 18 bases between. The CDR3 is 16 residues long. CDR3: CASSSRLDNGAGELFF. In DNA form, the CDR3 reads TGTGCCAGCAGCTCGCGACTAGATAACGGTGCCGGGGAGCTGTTTTTT.

The V call is TRBV9, the J call TRBJ2-6; TRBD1 agrees at 10 bases. CDR3 length: 18 residues. V gave up 0 bases and J gave up 4 bases; unmatched junction bases: 7. Germline assignment: CDR1 SGDLS and CDR2 YYNGEE. The CDR3 spells CASSVARQGAGGANVLTF. The DNA for the CDR3 is TGTGCCAGCAGCGTAGCGAGACAGGGGGCAGGCGGGGCCAACGTCCTGACTTTC.

This chain uses TRBV2 with TRBJ1-6; D call uncertain. V was shortened by 0 bases and J by 8 bases, with 8 bases between the two germline ends. Germline V CDR1 and CDR2: SNHLY, FYNNEI. The CDR3 runs 14 residues. The CDR3 DNA sequence: TGTGCCAGCAGTGAAGCGCGGGATGATTCACCCCTCCACTTT. This encodes CASSEARDDSPLHF.

This clone was detected only once. The J gene is TRBJ2-4, the V gene TRBV11-1, with a possible D match to TRBD1 (8 bases). The ends were cut back, 5 bases at V and 12 bases at J, with 14 bases in the middle. The CDR3 contains 12 residues. Germline CDR1 SGHAT, CDR2 FQDESV (reference sequence). The CDR3 sequence is CASSQDRDYQYF. In DNA form, the CDR3 reads TGTGCCAGCAGCCAGGACAGGGACTATCAGTACTTC.

This chain joins TRBV7-9 and TRBJ1-6, with TRBD1 as a possible D gene (5 bases). Per germline, CDR1 SEHNR and CDR2 FQNEAQ (reference sequence). The CDR3 is 16 residues long. V shed 5 bases and J shed 5 bases, with 16 bases lying between them. CDR3: CASSHRDSRDNSPLHF. In nucleotides, the CDR3 is TGTGCCAGCAGCCATCGCGACAGTAGGGATAATTCACCCCTCCACTTT.

V gene TRBV2 combines with J gene TRBJ1-5, with 8 bases aligning to TRBD1. The germline V gene has CDR1 SNHLY and CDR2 FYNNEI. V lost 5 bases, J lost 2 bases, and 2 bases stayed unmatched. CDR3 length: 14 residues. The DNA for the CDR3 is TGTGCCAGCAGTACGGGACAGGGCAATCAGCCCCAGCATTTT. It codes for CASSTGQGNQPQHF.